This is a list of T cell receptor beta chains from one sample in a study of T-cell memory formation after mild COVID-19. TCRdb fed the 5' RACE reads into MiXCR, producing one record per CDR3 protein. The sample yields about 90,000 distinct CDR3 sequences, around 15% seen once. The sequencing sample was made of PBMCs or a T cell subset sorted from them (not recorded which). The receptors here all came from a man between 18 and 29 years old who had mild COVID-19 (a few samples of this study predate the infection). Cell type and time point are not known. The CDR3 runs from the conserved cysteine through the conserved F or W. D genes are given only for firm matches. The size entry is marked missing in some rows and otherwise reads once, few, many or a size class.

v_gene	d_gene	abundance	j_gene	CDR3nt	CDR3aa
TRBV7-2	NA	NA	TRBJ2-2	TGTGCCAGCAGCTTCATCCCGCGGGGACTCACCGGGGAGCTGTTTTTT	CASSFIPRGLTGELFF
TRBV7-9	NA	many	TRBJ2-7	TGTGCCAGCAGGCCCGGGGGACTGCAACCCTACGAGCAGTACTTC	CASRPGGLQPYEQYF
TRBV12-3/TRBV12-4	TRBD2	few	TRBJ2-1	TGTGCCAGCAGTGACTTAGCGGGGGGGTATAATGAGCAGTTCTTC	CASSDLAGGYNEQFF
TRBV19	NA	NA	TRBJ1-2	TGTGCCAGTAGTATGTCGCATTATGGCTACACCTTC	CASSMSHYGYTF
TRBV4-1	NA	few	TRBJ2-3	TGCGCCAGCAGCCAAGCGACAGCTTGGGGGCAGTATTTT	CASSQATAWGQYF
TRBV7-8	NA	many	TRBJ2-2	TGTGCCAGCAGCTTAGATTGGGTTGCCGGGGAGCTGTTTTTT	CASSLDWVAGELFF
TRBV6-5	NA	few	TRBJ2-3	TGTGCCAGCAGTTACTCGAAGTGGGACAACCAGGACACAGATACGCAGTATTTT	CASSYSKWDNQDTDTQYF
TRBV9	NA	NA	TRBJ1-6	TGTGCCAGCAGCGCAAGGAGCTCCTATAATTCACCCCTCCACTTT	CASSARSSYNSPLHF
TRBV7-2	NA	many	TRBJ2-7	TGTGCCAGCAGCTTTACAGGGTTGACCTACGAGCAGTACTTC	CASSFTGLTYEQYF
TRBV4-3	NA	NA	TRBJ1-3	TGCGCCAGCAGCCACACCGGTGGGGGAAACACCATATATTTT	CASSHTGGGNTIYF
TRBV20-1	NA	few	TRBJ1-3	TGCAGTGCCCTCCAGCCCTCTGGAAACACCATATATTTT	CSALQPSGNTIYF
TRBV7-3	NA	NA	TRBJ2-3	TGTGCCAGCAGCTTAACCGGGGCGGCCGACACGCAGTATTTT	CASSLTGAADTQYF
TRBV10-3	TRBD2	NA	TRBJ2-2	TGTGCCTCGACGGGACTAGCGGGGACGAACACCGGGGAGCTGTTTTTT	CASTGLAGTNTGELFF
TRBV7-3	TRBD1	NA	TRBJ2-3	TGTGCCAGCAGCGCGACAGGGGGGGCAGATACGCAGTATTTT	CASSATGGADTQYF
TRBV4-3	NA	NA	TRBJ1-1	TGCGCCAGCAGCCAAGATCAGGGACTCTGGAACACTGAAGCTTTCTTT	CASSQDQGLWNTEAFF
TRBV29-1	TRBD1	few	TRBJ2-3	TGCAGCGTCTGGTCTGGGACAGGGTTTGATACGCAGTATTTT	CSVWSGTGFDTQYF
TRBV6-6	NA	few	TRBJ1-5	TGTGCCAGCAGCGCTATGCGGTACGGCAATCAGCCCCAGCATTTT	CASSAMRYGNQPQHF
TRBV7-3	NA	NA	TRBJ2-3	TGTGCCAGCAGTTTCCGGGCCTCTGGGGATACGCAGTATTTT	CASSFRASGDTQYF
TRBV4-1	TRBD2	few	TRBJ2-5	TGCGCCAGCAGCCAATCGACTAGCGGGGGGGAGACCCAGTACTTC	CASSQSTSGGETQYF
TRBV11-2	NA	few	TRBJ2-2	TGTGCCCTCGCTAGGTTCCGGGCCCCGAACACCGGGGAGCTGTTTTTT	CALARFRAPNTGELFF
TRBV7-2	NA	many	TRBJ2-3	TGTGCCAGCAGCTTTATAGGGGGGGCGAGATTCACAGATACGCAGTATTTT	CASSFIGGARFTDTQYF
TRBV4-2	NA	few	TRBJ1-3	TGTGCCAGCAGCCAAGAGGGCCCGGGGTTTTACTCTGGAAACACCATATATTTT	CASSQEGPGFYSGNTIYF
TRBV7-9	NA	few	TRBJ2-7	TGTGCCAGCAGCGCAAGAGCCTACGAGCAGTACTTC	CASSARAYEQYF
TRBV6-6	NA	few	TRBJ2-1	TGTGCCAGCAGTTACTCCGTCAATGAGCAGTTCTTC	CASSYSVNEQFF
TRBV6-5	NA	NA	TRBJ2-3	TGTGCCAGCAGTTACTCATGGCGGGACGTCTCTCTCGATACGCAGTATTTT	CASSYSWRDVSLDTQYF
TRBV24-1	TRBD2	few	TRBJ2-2	TGTGCCACCAGTGAGGAAATTATTTGGCTAGCGGGGCCGCCTCGGAACACCGGGGAGCTGTTTTTT	CATSEEIIWLAGPPRNTGELFF
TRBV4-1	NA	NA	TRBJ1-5	TGCGCCAGCAGACCTGAGGACGGCTATAGCAATCAGCCCCAGCATTTT	CASRPEDGYSNQPQHF
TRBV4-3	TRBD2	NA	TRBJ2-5	TGCGCCAGCAGCCAGAGACTAGCGGGGGTCCAAGAGACCCAGTACTTC	CASSQRLAGVQETQYF
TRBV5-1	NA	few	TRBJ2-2	TGCGCCAGCCGCGAGTACCAGGTGCGGGAGCTGTTTTTT	CASREYQVRELFF
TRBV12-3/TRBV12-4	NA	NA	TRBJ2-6	TGTGCCAGCAGTCGGAGCTCTGGGGCCAACGTCCTGACTTTC	CASSRSSGANVLTF
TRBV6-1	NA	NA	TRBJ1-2	TGTGCCAGCAGGGTTAGCTATGGCTACACCTTC	CASRVSYGYTF
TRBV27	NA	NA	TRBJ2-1	TGTGCCAGCGCAGTCGGGGGGCAGTTCAATGAGCAGTTCTTC	CASAVGGQFNEQFF
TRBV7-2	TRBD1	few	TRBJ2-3	TGTGCCAGCATACTAACCGGCGGGGGACAGGGGGCCCGCATAGGGACGCAGTATTTT	CASILTGGGQGARIGTQYF
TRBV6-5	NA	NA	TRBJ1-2	TGTGCCAGCAGCCCAGCGGACCTCCTCTACTATGGCTACACCTTC	CASSPADLLYYGYTF
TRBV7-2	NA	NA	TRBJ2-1	TGTGCCAGCAGCTTAGCGAGTAGGCGGGGCCTGTACAATGAGCAGTTCTTC	CASSLASRRGLYNEQFF
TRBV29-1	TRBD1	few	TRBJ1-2	TGCAGCGTTCTCAGGGGGCAAGGCTACACCTTC	CSVLRGQGYTF
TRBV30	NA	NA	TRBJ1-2	TGTGCCTGGAGTGCCCGGGAAGAGGGTGGATGGGGCTACACCTTC	CAWSAREEGGWGYTF
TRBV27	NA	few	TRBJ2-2	TGTGCCGCGGGGCACACCGGGGAGCTGTTTTTT	CAAGHTGELFF
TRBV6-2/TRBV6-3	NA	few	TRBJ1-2	TGTGCCAGCAGTTACGCGGGCAACTATGGCTACACCTTC	CASSYAGNYGYTF
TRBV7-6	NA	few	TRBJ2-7	TGTGCCAGCAGCTTGATAGGGACGGGCGAGCAGTACTTC	CASSLIGTGEQYF
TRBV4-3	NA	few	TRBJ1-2	TGCGCCAGCAGCCAAGATCAATCCGTTCGACGGGTTAGTGGCTACACCTTC	CASSQDQSVRRVSGYTF
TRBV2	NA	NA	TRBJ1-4	TGTGCCAGCATCCCCGAAGGCGGTACAACTAATGAAAAACTGTTTTTT	CASIPEGGTTNEKLFF
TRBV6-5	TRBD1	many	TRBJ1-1	TGTGCCAGCAGTTATTCCGGGACAGGGCTCAGAGAGAACACTGAAGCTTTCTTT	CASSYSGTGLRENTEAFF
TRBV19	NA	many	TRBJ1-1	TGTGCCAGTAGTTTAGGGGTGGCTGAAGCTTTCTTT	CASSLGVAEAFF
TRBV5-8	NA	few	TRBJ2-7	TGTGCCAGATCCAGGGCGGATAGCTCCTACGAGCAGTACTTC	CARSRADSSYEQYF
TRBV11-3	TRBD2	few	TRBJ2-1	TGTGCCAGCAGCTTCGCGGGAGGTGAGCAGTTCTTC	CASSFAGGEQFF
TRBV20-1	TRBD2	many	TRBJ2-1	TGCAGTGCCGCGGGGGGGTTCGGCGATGAGCAGTTCTTC	CSAAGGFGDEQFF
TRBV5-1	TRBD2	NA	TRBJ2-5	TGCGCCAGCAGCTTGGTGGGGGGGGACCAAGAGACCCAGTACTTC	CASSLVGGDQETQYF
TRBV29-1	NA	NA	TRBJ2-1	TGCAGCTCCGAAGGGGGTGGGGGATGGTCCTACAATGAGCAGTTCTTC	CSSEGGGGWSYNEQFF
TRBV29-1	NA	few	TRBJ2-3	TGCAGCGTCCCAACGGGGGGCACAGATACGCAGTATTTT	CSVPTGGTDTQYF
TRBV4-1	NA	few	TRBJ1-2	TGCGCCAGCAGTCAAGGACCAAAGGCAGGTTCTGCTAACTATGGCTACACCTTC	CASSQGPKAGSANYGYTF
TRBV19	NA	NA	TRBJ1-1	TGTGCCAGTAGTCGAGGGACAACGCGAACTGAAGCTTTCTTT	CASSRGTTRTEAFF
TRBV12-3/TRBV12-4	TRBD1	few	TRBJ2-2	TGTGCCAGCAGGTGGACAGGGGGCAACACCGGGGAGCTGTTTTTT	CASRWTGGNTGELFF
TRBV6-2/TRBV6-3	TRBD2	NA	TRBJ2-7	TGTGCCAGCAGACCCTGGACTAGCCCCTACGAGCAGTACTTC	CASRPWTSPYEQYF